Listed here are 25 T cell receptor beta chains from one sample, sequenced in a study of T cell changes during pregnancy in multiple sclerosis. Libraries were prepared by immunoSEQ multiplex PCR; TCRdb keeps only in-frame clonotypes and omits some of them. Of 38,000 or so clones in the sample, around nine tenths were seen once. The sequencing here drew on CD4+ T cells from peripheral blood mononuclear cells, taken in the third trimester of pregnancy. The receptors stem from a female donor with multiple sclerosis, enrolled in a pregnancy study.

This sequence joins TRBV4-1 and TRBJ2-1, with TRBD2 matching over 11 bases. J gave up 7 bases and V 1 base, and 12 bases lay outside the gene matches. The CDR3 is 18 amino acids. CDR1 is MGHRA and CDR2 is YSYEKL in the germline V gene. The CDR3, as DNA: TGCGCCAGCAGCCAAGCTTTTCTCCTAGCGGGAGGAAGTAATGAGCAGTTCTTC. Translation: CASSQAFLLAGGSNEQFF.

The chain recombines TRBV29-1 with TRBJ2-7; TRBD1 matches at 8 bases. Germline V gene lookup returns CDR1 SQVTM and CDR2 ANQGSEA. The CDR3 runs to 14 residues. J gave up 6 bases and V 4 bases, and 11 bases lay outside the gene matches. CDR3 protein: CSVGLPGQVREQYF. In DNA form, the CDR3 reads TGCAGCGTTGGGCTACCGGGACAGGTCCGCGAGCAGTACTTC.

Here the CDR3 DNA reads TGTGCCAGCAGTTTCAGTTCAGGGAGGGTAACCGGGGAGCTGTTTTTT. Amino acid sequence: CASSFSSGRVTGELFF. The gene calls are TRBV27 and TRBJ2-2; 7 bases agree with TRBD2. Per the germline V gene, CDR1 is MNHEY and CDR2 is SMNVEV (reference sequence). Germline trimming cut 3 bases from V and 5 bases from J; bases unmatched to any gene: 9. CDR3 length: 16 residues.

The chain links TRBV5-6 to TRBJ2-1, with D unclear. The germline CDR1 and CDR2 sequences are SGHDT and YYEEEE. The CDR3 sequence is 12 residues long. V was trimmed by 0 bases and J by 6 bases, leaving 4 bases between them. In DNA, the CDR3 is TGTGCCAGCAGCTTGGACTTCAATGAGCAGTTCTTC. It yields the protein CASSLDFNEQFF.

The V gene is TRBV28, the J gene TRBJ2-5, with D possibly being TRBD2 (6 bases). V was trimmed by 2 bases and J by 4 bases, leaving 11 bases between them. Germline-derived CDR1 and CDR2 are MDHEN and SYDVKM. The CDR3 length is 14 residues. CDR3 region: CASSLGGRSETQYF. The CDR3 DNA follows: TGTGCCAGCAGTTTAGGGGGGAGATCAGAGACCCAGTACTTC.

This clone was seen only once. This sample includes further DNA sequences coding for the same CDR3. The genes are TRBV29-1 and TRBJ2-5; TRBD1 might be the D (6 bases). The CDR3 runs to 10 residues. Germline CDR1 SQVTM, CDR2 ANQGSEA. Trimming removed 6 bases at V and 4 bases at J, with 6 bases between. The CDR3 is CSVGGETQYF. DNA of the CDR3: TGCAGCGTAGGGGGAGAGACCCAGTACTTC.

CDR3 sequence: CAWRSGRWSDTQYF. The CDR3 DNA follows: TGTGCCTGGAGGTCCGGGAGGTGGTCAGATACGCAGTATTTT. The chain links TRBV30 to TRBJ2-3, with TRBD2 matching 7 bases. Germline V CDR1 and CDR2: GTSNPN, SVGIG (reference sequence). Trimming took 3 bases from V and 4 from J; bases not matched to a gene: 7. The CDR3 is 14 residues long.

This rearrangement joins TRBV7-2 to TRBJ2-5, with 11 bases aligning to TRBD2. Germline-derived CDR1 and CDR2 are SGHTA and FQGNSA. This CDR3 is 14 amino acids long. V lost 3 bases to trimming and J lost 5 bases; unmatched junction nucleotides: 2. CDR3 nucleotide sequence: TGTGCCAGCAGCTTTAGCGGGAGGGGGGAGACCCAGTACTTC. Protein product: CASSFSGRGETQYF.

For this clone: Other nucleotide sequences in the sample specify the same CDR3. As DNA, the CDR3 is TGTGCCAGTGGCCCACAAGAGACCCAGTACTTC. It encodes CASGPQETQYF. J is TRBJ2-5 and V is TRBV19; unclear D gene. Trimming stripped 8 bases from V and 2 bases from J, with 6 bases between. CDR1 LNHDA and CDR2 SQIVND come from the germline V gene (reference sequence). CDR3 length: 11 residues.

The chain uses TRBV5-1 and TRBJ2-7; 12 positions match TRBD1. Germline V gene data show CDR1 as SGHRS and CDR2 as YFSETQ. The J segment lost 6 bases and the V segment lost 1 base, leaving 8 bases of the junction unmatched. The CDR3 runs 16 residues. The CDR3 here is CASSLMGTGGAGEQYF. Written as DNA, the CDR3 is TGCGCCAGCAGCTTGATGGGGACAGGGGGCGCGGGCGAGCAGTACTTC.

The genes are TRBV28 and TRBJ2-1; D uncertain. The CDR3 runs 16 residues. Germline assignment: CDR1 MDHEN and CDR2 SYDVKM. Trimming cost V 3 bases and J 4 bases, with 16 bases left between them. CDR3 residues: CASSFDHRPGYNEQFF. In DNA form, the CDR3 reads TGTGCCAGCAGTTTCGACCACAGACCCGGTTACAATGAGCAGTTCTTC.

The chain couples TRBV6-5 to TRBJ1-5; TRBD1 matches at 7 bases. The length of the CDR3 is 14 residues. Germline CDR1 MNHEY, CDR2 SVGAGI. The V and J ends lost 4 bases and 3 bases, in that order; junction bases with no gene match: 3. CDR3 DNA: TGTGCCAGCAGTTCGGACAGGTCCAATCAGCCCCAGCATTTT. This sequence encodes CASSSDRSNQPQHF.

CDR3 coding DNA: TGTGCCAGCTCACCGACTAGCGGGAGTCGCGATGAGCAGTTCTTC. Encoded protein: CASSPTSGSRDEQFF. The rearrangement uses TRBV18 and TRBJ2-1; 12 bases match TRBD2. The V and J ends lost 3 bases and 8 bases, in that order; junction bases with no gene match: 5. CDR3 length: 15 amino acids. CDR1 and CDR2 from the germline V gene are KGHSH and LQKENI.

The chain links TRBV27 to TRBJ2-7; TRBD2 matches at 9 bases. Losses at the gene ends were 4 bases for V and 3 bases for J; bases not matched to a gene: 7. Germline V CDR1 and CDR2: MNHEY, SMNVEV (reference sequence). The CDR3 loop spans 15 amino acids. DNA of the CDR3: TGTGCCAGCAGTTCGCCCGGGACTAGCCGCTACGAGCAGTACTTC. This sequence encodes CASSSPGTSRYEQYF.

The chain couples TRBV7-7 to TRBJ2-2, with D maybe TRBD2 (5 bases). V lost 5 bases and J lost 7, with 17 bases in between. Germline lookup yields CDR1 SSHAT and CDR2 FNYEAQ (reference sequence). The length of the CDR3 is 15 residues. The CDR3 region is CASSPMPGSGGELFF. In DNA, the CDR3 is TGTGCCAGCAGCCCCATGCCGGGGTCGGGCGGGGAGCTGTTTTTT. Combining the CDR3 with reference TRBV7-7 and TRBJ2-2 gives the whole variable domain GAGVSQSPRYKVTKRGQDVTLRCDPISSHATLYWYQQALGQGPEFLTYFNYEAQPDKSGLPSDRFSAERPEGSISTLTIQRTEQRDSAMYRCASSPMPGSGGELFFGEGSRLTVL.

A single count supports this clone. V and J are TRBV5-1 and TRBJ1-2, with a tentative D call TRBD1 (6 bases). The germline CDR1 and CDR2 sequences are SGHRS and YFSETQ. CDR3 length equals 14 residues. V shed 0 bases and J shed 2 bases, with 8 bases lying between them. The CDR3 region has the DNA TGCGCCAGCAGCTTGGCAGGGGAAAACTATGGCTACACCTTC. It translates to CASSLAGENYGYTF.

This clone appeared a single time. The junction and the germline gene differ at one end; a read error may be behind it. DNA of the CDR3: TGTGCCAGCAGCGTAGGACACGACAGCACTGGAGCTTTCTTT. Translation gives CASSVGHDSTGAFF. This chain connects TRBV9 to TRBJ1-1; possibly TRBD1 for D (5 bases). Germline CDR1 reads SGDLS; CDR2 reads YYNGEE. This CDR3 has 14 residues.

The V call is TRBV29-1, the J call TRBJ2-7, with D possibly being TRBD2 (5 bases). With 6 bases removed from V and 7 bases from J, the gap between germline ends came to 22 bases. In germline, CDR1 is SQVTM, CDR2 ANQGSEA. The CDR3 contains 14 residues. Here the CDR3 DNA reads TGCAGCGTAGTTTCGGGATCCTCCTCGGTAGAGCAGTACTTC. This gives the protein CSVVSGSSSVEQYF.

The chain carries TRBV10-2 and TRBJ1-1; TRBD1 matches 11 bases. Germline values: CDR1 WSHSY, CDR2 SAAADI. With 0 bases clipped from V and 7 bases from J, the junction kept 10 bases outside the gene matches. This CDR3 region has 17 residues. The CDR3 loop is CASSESWTGGAKIEAFF. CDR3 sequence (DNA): TGCGCCAGCAGTGAGTCGTGGACAGGGGGCGCCAAGATTGAAGCTTTCTTT.

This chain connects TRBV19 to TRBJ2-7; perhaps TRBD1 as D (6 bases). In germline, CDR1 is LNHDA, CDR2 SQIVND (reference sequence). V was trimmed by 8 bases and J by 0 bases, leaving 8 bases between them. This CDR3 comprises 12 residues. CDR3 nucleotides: TGTGCCAGTTCGACAGGCTCCTACGAGCAGTACTTC. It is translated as CASSTGSYEQYF.

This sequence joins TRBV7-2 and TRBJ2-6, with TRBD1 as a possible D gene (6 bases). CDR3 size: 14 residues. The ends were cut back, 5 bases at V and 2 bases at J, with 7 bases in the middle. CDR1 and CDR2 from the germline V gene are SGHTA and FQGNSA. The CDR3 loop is CASSGTTGANVLTF. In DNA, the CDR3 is TGTGCCAGCAGCGGGACAACTGGGGCCAACGTCCTGACTTTC.

The CDR3 DNA sequence: TGTGCCAGCAGTTTGGCCGGGACAGCTGAAAAACTGTTTTTT. As protein: CASSLAGTAEKLFF. The chain combines TRBV27 with TRBJ1-4; 7 bases are shared with TRBD1. This CDR3 comprises 14 residues. The V and J ends lost 3 bases and 7 bases, in that order; junction bases with no gene match: 5. Germline CDR1 reads MNHEY; CDR2 reads SMNVEV (reference sequence).

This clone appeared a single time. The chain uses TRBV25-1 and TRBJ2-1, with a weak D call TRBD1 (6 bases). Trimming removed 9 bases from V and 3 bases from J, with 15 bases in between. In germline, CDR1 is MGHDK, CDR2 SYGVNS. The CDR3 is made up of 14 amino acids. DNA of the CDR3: TGTGCCAGTCTCGGGACACCACGCTACAATGAGCAGTTCTTC. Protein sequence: CASLGTPRYNEQFF.

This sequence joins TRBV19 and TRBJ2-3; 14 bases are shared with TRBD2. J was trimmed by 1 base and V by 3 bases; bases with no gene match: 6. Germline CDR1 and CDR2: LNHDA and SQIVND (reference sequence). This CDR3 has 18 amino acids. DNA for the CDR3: TGTGCCAGTAGTATGACTAGCGGGAGGGCCCTCGGCACAGATACGCAGTATTTT. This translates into CASSMTSGRALGTDTQYF.

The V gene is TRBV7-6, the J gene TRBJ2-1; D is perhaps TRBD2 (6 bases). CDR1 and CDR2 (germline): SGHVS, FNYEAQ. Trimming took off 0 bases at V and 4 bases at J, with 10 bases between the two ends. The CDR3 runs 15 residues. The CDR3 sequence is CASSLASGGYNEQFF. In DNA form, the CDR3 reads TGTGCCAGCAGCTTAGCTAGCGGAGGTTACAATGAGCAGTTCTTC.